This T cell receptor (beta chain) was sequenced in a study of T cell responses to AZD1222 COVID-19 vaccine. Trimming took 2 bases from V and 2 from J, leaving 2 bases between them. From germline, CDR1 is MNHEY and CDR2 SMNVEV (reference sequence). This CDR3 has 12 residues. Repertoires were generated with immunoSEQ multiplex PCR, while TCRdb's copy carries only in-frame clones and drops some. The repertoire holds around 130,000 clones, approximately 86% seen once, with around 5% in the top ten. V is TRBV27 and J is TRBJ2-3; D gene ambiguous. This receptor was obtained from an adult who received the AZD1222 COVID-19 vaccine. The sequences come from peripheral blood, collected 28 days after the second AZD1222 dose. Here the CDR3 reads CASSLNTDTQYF. The CDR3 DNA follows: TGTGCCAGCAGTTTAAACACAGATACGCAGTATTTT.